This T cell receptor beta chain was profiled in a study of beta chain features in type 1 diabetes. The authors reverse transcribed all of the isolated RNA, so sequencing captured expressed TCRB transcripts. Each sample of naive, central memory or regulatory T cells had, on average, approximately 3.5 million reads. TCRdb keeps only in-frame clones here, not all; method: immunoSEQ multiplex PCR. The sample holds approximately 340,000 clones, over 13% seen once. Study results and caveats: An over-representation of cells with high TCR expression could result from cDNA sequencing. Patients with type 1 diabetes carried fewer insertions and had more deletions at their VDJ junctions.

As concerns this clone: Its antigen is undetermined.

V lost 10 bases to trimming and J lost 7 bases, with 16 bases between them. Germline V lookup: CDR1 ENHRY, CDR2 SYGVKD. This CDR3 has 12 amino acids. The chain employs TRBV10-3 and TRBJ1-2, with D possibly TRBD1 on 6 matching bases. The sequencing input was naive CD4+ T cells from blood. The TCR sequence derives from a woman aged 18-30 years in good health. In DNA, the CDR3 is TGTGCCACCAACCGGGGGGCGAGTGGCTACACCTTC. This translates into CATNRGASGYTF.